This TCR beta chain emerged from a study of blood T cell repertoires in COVID-19 (dated by TCRdb to about 2020). Notes on the research overall: The collaborator samples originated in the United States, Italy and Spain and spanned the acute and convalescent phases of COVID-19. The material from the prospective study consisted of cDNA or gDNA derived from T cells, B-cell-depleted T cells, or PBMCs. The dataset comprised deeply sampled blood TCRbeta repertoires from subjects exposed to, actively infected with, or recovered from COVID-19. The repertoires were released in a freely available public database intended as a resource for research on the immune response to SARS-CoV-2. The samples were drawn from two sources: the first 160 participants of the ongoing ImmuneRACE study, and 950 to 1,500 subjects contributed by 6 global collaborators. The sample metadata nearly always contained a de-identified subject ID, COVID-19 status, age in years and sex. Where available, HLA class I and class II types were obtained from metadata supplied by the sample provider rather than from assay-based typing.

TCRbeta CDR3 regions were amplified from genomic DNA by means of the immunoSEQ Assay, a bias-controlled multiplex PCR. The authors processed their data as follows. Within the assay, amplification of reference gene primers was used to estimate how many nucleated cells each sample contained. To quantify the absolute abundance of each unique TCRbeta CDR3 rearrangement, sequence reads were collapsed and filtered. Productive Simpson clonality was computed per sample as the square root of Simpson's diversity index over productive rearrangements. Imported from immuneACCESS, the table was reduced by TCRdb to in-frame sequences with V and J called. These copies leave out some clones; in studies compared against another copy, an unresolved V gene accounts for under half, and the cause of the remainder is not known. V, J and clone size are those of that table, while D and trimming were read from the DNA. This sample holds about 120,000 clones; about 80% were observed only once. In total, the top ten clones hold roughly 3.8% of the sample.

Study-wide findings and limitations: How much clinical and demographic metadata was included differed by source and by participant, and the metadata was provided uncurated.

In its sample, this clone was seen a few times. No cognate antigen has been identified for it. Base qualities are not provided; no much larger clone lies one nucleotide away. CDR1 and CDR2, per the germline V gene, are SGHVS and FNYEAQ. The CDR3 numbers 14 residues from cysteine through phenylalanine. The CDR3 DNA has 42 bases and is translated from base 1. The V end loses 1 base and the J end loses 9 bases, and a stretch of 10 bases separates them. Collaborating institutions collected whole blood in K2EDTA tubes following their own protocols. Collaborator samples were shipped for TCRbeta analysis as frozen whole blood, isolated PBMCs, or DNA extracted from either sample type.

The chain couples TRBV7-6 to TRBJ1-6, with no reliable assignment of the D segment. This sequence was found in a woman older than 75 with acute or convalescent COVID-19. Sequenced input: peripheral blood. For the CDR3, the sequence is CASSLERGTSPLHF. The nucleotide sequence is given as TGTGCCAGCAGCTTAGAGCGGGGAACTTCACCCCTCCACTTT.